This TCR beta chain appears in the sequencing data of a study of T cell repertoires in cytomegalovirus infection. Study results and limitations: HLA-C-restricted CMV clonotypes gave the most frequent clonotype in two of eight donors.

TCRdb reanalysed the reads using MiXCR and keeps one entry per CDR3 protein. The table has around 540,000 distinct CDR3 sequences, around 35% seen once. To note about this clonotype: Its target is not known.

Germline lookup yields CDR1 SQVTM and CDR2 ANQGSEA. This CDR3 contains 13 residues. V lost 6 bases, J lost 4 bases, and 8 bases stayed unmatched. The starting material was cultured PBMCs, obtained from culture after CMV antigen stimulation. The gene calls are TRBV29-1 and TRBJ2-7; TRBD1 agrees at 8 bases. The origin of this receptor is a human donor in good health (CMV status not recorded). Some clones in this sample may be carry-over from other donors' samples. CDR3 in DNA: TGCAGCGTGGCCGGGACAGGCAGGTACGAGCAGTACTTC. The encoded protein is CSVAGTGRYEQYF.